This T cell receptor (beta chain) was recovered during a study of T cells after posttransplantation cyclophosphamide (dated by TCRdb to the mid-2010s). Background on the whole study: Using TRB sequencing, the study followed how the T cell repertoire rebuilt after myeloablative bone marrow transplantation with posttransplantation cyclophosphamide given as GVHD prophylaxis. Samples from about 35 PTCy-treated patients, along with samples from roughly 15 of their related bone marrow donors, underwent antigen receptor sequencing. TRB sequencing was performed on blood from all 30 or so PTCy patients with 1-year posttransplant specimens. In 3 patients, up to about 3 additional blood samples taken between 2 and 5.2 years after transplant also underwent TRB sequencing, as did pretransplant blood from 4 patients. Because TRA and TRB clonality correlated tightly in ten or so samples, later TCR analyses were limited to TRB. Public TRB sequences were compared against a database of over 3,500 sequences linked to responses to pathogens, tumor antigens, self-antigens and alloantigens.

Note on this clone: It has no known antigen specificity. Qualities for individual bases were not recorded, and no much larger clone is one base off.

Genomic DNA was used for TRB sequencing, which was performed with the immunoSEQ assay at survey resolution or with the hsTCRB kit. Per the original workflow: The immunoSEQ software handled the initial read processing, while the LymphoSeq R package was used for the repertoire analyses. Clonality was computed as 1 minus normalized Shannon entropy; Gini coefficient was also calculated for each TRB dataset. To infer phenotypes in unsorted samples, TRB sequences from sorted subsets of the recipient or donor were mapped onto the unsorted samples of the same recipient. Sourced from immuneACCESS, this table was stored by TCRdb with only in-frame sequences that have V and J called. A share of the clones is absent; for the studies checked, an unresolved V gene accounts for under half, and the remainder has no known explanation. The V and J calls and clone size come from that table; D and trimming were worked out from the DNA. This sample holds some 6,900 clones; approximately 92% were observed only once. Of the sample, just under 4.5% falls within the top ten clones.

Points the paper makes about the study in general: Across the roughly 40 patients, TRB clonality was highly associated with recipient CMV seropositivity and CMV reactivation, and diversity with PTCy was similar to that in the CNI/methotrexate controls. Donor-recipient similarity was low at 1-2 months but increased during the first year, and donor CD8+ memory clones often dominated later blood repertoires. The TRB repertoires of T cells infiltrating skin or GI tract showed only limited overlap with the TRB repertoires of T cells in blood.

According to the germline V gene, CDR1 reads SNHLY and CDR2 reads FYNNEI. V and J lose 8 bases and 2 bases, and a span of 16 bases separates them. The CDR3 measures 15 amino acids from cysteine to phenylalanine. CDR3 DNA is the only sequence kept; it has 45 bases, read in frame from the first base. The treatment or condition label for this specimen denotes: high-dose cyclophosphamide on days +3 and +4 as single-agent GVHD prophylaxis. PTCy patients received busulfan and fludarabine conditioning, a related or unrelated marrow graft, and cyclophosphamide on days +3 and +4. PTCy-treated patients came from a prospective multi-institutional clinical trial. Peripheral blood and bone marrow mononuclear cells were isolated by Ficoll-Hypaque density centrifugation and cryopreserved. CD4+ and CD8+ T cells, including naive and memory subsets, were sorted by FACS using a FACSAria II.

This sequence originates from a male patient between 55 and 70 years old who received an allogeneic stem cell transplant from a related donor and was CMV-positive. Some T cells present after a transplant may be cells of the graft donor. This specimen consisted of CD8+ T cells sorted from blood, obtained after allogeneic stem cell transplant with posttransplant cyclophosphamide. This chain is built from TRBV2 and TRBJ2-1; the D segment could be TRBD1, given 6 matching bases. This receptor carries the CDR3 CASGAGTRTYNEQFF. The base sequence is TGTGCCAGCGGAGCCGGGACACGAACCTACAATGAGCAGTTCTTC.